The TCR beta chain under discussion was sequenced for a study of T cells in Graves' hyperthyroidism and ophthalmopathy. General study results and limits: Blood also carried most thyroid clonotypes expanded above 0.001.

The TCR beta CDR3 regions underwent amplification using RNA transcripts as the source. When the TCR CDR3 underwent first-round RT-PCR, the HTBI primer set was used. TCRdb fed the multiplex PCR reads into MiXCR, producing one record per CDR3 protein. This sample yields about half a million distinct CDR3 sequences, of which roughly a sixth are seen a single time; 25% to 30% belongs to the top ten. As for this clonotype: Antigen specificity is unknown.

CDR1 is LGHDT and CDR2 is YNNKEL in the germline V gene (reference sequence). The V end lost 3 bases, the J end lost 5 bases, and 11 bases lay between the germline ends. The CDR3 contains 14 residues. Sequencing was done on a sample of blood. The chain recombines TRBV3-1 with TRBJ2-1; no clear D. This receptor was taken from a woman aged 25 to 39 with Graves' ophthalmopathy. The CDR3 DNA reads as TGTGCCAGCAGCCAGTCATTACGGGACAATGAGCAGTTCTTC. As protein: CASSQSLRDNEQFF.